This T cell receptor beta chain comes out of a study of T cell repertoires in aging, cancer and after chemotherapy. Study outcomes and limitations: Loss of evenness, beyond lost richness, contributed to age-related TCR diversity decline in cancer patients. Untreated cancer patients had significantly lower blood TCR diversity than age-matched healthy donors. Immunological memory after chemotherapy cannot be judged from the repertoire data.

V was clipped by 7 bases and J by 5 bases, with 18 bases between them. This CDR3 comprises 15 residues. Germline V gene data show CDR1 as SGHTA and CDR2 as FQGNSA. Amplification of TCR beta used genomic DNA extracted from peripheral blood. A mixed TRB-A/B primer pool amplified rearranged TRB by multiplex touch-down PCR. Via MiXCR, TCRdb re-called the multiplex PCR reads, giving one row per CDR3 protein. The data hold approximately 13,000 distinct CDR3 sequences, with 20% to 30% observed a single time. There are a few counts of this clonotype. What it binds is not known. The specimen was blood. The receptor comes from a human donor in good health. The rearrangement joins TRBV7-2 to TRBJ1-3; D is unclear. Written as DNA, the CDR3 is TGTGCCAGCACGGCTGGAGGGCGTAATAGAAACACCATATATTTT. Protein product: CASTAGGRNRNTIYF. Full variable domain (rest looked up from reference TRBV7-2 and TRBJ1-3): GAGVSQSPSNKVTEKGKDVELRCDPISGHTALYWYRQSLGQGLEFLIYFQGNSAPDKSGLPSDRFSAERTGGSVSTLTIQRTQQEDSAVYLCASTAGGRNRNTIYFGEGSWLTVV.